This T cell receptor beta chain emerged from a study of shared clonotypes between healthy human individuals (TCRdb year 2020). With regard to the full study: The cohort included three men and a couple of women between 18 and 49 years of age. Per donor, three plates each were used for CD4 naive and CD4 memory, two for CD8 naive, and one for CD8 memory. Blood TCR repertoires of five healthy adults were deeply sequenced to estimate repertoire size and the extent of clonotype sharing between individuals. To increase sequencing depth and limit assay-specific biases, TCR repertoire library preparation and sequencing were carried out by different laboratories using diverse techniques. Each donor's leukapheresis produced roughly between roughly 0.85 and 9.5 billion PBMCs.

The donors were healthy, HIV-negative adults who had no recently reported acute infections or vaccinations. Only Caucasian adults living in Nashville, Tennessee, USA were represented among the donors. CD4+ T cells were enriched by magnetic negative selection, after which naive cells were positively selected on CD45RA and the negative fraction was taken as the memory subset. Blood was collected by leukapheresis, and PBMCs were isolated by Ficoll-Histopaque density gradient centrifugation and then cryopreserved in liquid nitrogen vapor phase. Analytical flow cytometry was used to check the purity and quantity of every magnetically sorted T cell population. Genomic DNA was isolated from each sorted fraction and quantified by UV absorbance on a Nanodrop 2000c. Using the deep immunoSEQ assay, multiplex PCR amplified TCR CDR3 regions from genomic DNA. Extracted genomic DNA from each cell subset was distributed evenly across all wells of several immunoSEQ 96-well plates, and each plate was treated as a replicate. For sorted subsets, 200 to 250 ng of genomic DNA, equivalent to around 29,000 T cell genomes, went into each replicate PCR. Purified libraries were measured with a Qubit 3.0 fluorometer, size-checked on a Bioanalyzer 2100, and measured again with the KAPA Library Quantification kit. Every immunoSEQ 96-well plate was sequenced on a separate single-read 150-cycle Illumina NextSeq 550 flow cell. The study's processing was this. Because only junctional sequences without quality scores were contained in the immunoSEQ output, filtering matching that applied to full-length reads could not be performed. Sequences were annotated with PyIR, a Python wrapper for IgBLAST v1.9, and V/J genes and CDR3 were assigned using IMGT germline references. Any read was removed if the V/J assignment was weak (E-value above 1e-6), the CDR3 was missing, or the read contained stop codons, out-of-frame junctions, or ambiguous translated residues. V3J clonotypes were defined as sequences sharing an identical inferred V gene, J gene, and CDR3 amino acid sequence. The percentage overlap between two repertoires was calculated by dividing the number of shared unique clonotypes by the size of the smaller repertoire. Repertoire richness was assessed with RTK rarefaction, the Chao1 estimator, and Recon v2.1 estimates of unobserved clonotypes. For all TCRbeta clonotypes obtained by the gDNA method from a few donors, generation probabilities were computed with OLGA. Here the immuneACCESS table is served through TCRdb, limited to in-frame sequences with V and J called. Missing clones are a known gap in these copies; in checked studies unresolved V genes cover under half, and the rest lacks a known reason. D and trimming were read from the DNA, whereas the V and J calls and clone size are those reported in that table. The sample profile shows over 2 million clones; about 90% of them were found once. 0.37% of the sample goes to the ten largest clones.

A note on this clone: Its antigen target is currently unknown. Base qualities are not provided; no much larger clone lies one nucleotide away.

CDR1 and CDR2 are read off the germline V gene as SGHRS and YFSETQ. The CDR3 starts with the cysteine, ends with the phenylalanine, and has 18 residues. The kept DNA is CDR3 alone, 54 bases in frame from the first base. V sheds 0 bases and J sheds 1 base, leaving 19 bases between their ends. What the study reported, not specific to this receptor: Incomplete sequencing was indicated by rarefaction of sorted-subset datasets, despite the large sequencing depth. Higher generation probabilities were observed for clonotypes shared by all four sorted-subset donors than for non-shared clonotypes. Pairwise subsampling led to the expectation that sequencing depth would affect the degree of clonotype sharing among donors. Because the study included a small number of donors, the genetic and exposure-history diversity represented was limited. When four donors were compared, the shared fraction of clonotypes was roughly 5% for naive CD4, 3.5% for naive CD8, roughly 2.5% for memory CD4, and less than 0.45% for memory CD8. Larger estimated clonotype richness was generally found for naive subsets than for memory subsets. Sampling was restricted to blood, and TCR repertoires in tissue are likely to differ from TCR repertoires in blood.

The sequence came from a man aged 18 to 30 in good health. Some clones in this sample may be carry-over from other donors' samples. Rearrangement joined TRBV5-1 to TRBJ2-5; the D element could tentatively be TRBD1 or TRBD2, as 5 bases agree for each. The specimen was naive CD4+ T cells from PBMCs. In the paper's terms, the cell subset or site label means: CD45RA+ positively selected. This receptor has the CDR3 CASSLAGYGSGGQETQYF. The nucleotides read TGCGCCAGCAGCTTGGCCGGATACGGTAGTGGGGGCCAAGAGACCCAGTACTTC. The reference TRBV5-1 and TRBJ2-5 proteins fill in what lies around the CDR3, so the full variable domain reads KAGVTQTPRYLIKTRGQQVTLSCSPISGHRSVSWYQQTPGQGLQFLFEYFSETQRNKGNFPGRFSGRQFSNSRSEMNVSTLELGDSALYLCASSLAGYGSGGQETQYFGPGTRLLVL.